This T cell receptor (beta chain) derives from a study of blood T cells in healthy people across ages. This clonotype was detected only a few times. Antigen unknown. V lost 6 bases and J lost 3, with 6 bases in between. CDR3 size: 13 residues. Germline V CDR1 and CDR2: PRHDT, FYEKMQ (reference sequence). Extractions gave at least 5.5 micrograms of total RNA per sample. Findings and limits, study-wide: TCR beta diversity was tightly associated with the proportion of naive T cells. Greater diversity and more naive CD4+ cells were seen in long-lived donors than in aged donors.

Next came a second PCR, run for about 7 to 12 cycles, which used a sample-barcoded 5' primer along with a J-beta primer mix. Each cDNA molecule, via a template-switch adaptor with 12 random nucleotides, was tagged. TCRdb re-derived calls from the 5' RACE reads in MiXCR, one entry per CDR3 protein. The sample lists around 320,000 distinct CDR3 sequences; 27% were seen once. The TCR originated in a woman aged 70 to 79 in good health. This chain connects TRBV13 to TRBJ2-6, with D uncertain. The source material was blood. CDR3 sequence (DNA): TGTGCCAGCAGGAGGAGTGGGGCCAACGTCCTGACTTTC. It translates to CASRRSGANVLTF.